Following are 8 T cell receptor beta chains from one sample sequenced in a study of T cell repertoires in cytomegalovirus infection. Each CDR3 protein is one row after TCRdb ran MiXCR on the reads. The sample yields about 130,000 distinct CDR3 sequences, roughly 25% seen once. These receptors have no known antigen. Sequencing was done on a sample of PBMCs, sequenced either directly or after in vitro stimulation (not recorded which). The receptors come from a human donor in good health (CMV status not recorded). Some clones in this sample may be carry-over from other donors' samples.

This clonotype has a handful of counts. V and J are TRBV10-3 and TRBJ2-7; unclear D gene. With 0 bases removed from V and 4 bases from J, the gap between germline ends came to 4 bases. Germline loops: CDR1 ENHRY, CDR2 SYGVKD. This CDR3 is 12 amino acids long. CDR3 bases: TGTGCCATCAGTGAGTCTGGGTACGAGCAGTACGTC. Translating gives CAISESGYEQYV.

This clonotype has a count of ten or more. The CDR3 loop is CASSLAVWTAEAFF. The DNA of the CDR3 is TGTGCCAGCAGCTTGGCCGTTTGGACTGCTGAAGCTTTCTTT. J is TRBJ1-1 and V is TRBV7-2; D uncertain. From germline, CDR1 is SGHTA and CDR2 FQGNSA. Trimming stripped 3 bases from V and 6 bases from J, with 14 bases between. There are 14 residues in the CDR3.

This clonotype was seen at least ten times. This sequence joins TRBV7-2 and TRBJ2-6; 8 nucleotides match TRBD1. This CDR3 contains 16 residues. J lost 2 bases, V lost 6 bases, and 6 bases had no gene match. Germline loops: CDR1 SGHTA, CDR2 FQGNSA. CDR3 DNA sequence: TGTGCCAGCAGATACGGACAGGGCACTGGGGCCAACGTCCTGACTTTC. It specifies CASRYGQGTGANVLTF. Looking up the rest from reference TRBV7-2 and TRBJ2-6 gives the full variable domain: GAGVSQSPSNKVTEKGKDVELRCDPISGHTALYWYRQSLGQGLEFLIYFQGNSAPDKSGLPSDRFSAERTGGSVSTLTIQRTQQEDSAVYLCASRYGQGTGANVLTFGAGSRLTVL.

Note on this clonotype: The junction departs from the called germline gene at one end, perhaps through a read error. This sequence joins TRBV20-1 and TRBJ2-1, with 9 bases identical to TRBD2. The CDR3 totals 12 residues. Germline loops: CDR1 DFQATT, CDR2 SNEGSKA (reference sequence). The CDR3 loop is CSAPTSGAPLIF. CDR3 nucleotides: TGCAGTGCCCCGACTAGCGGAGCCCCCTTAATCTTC.

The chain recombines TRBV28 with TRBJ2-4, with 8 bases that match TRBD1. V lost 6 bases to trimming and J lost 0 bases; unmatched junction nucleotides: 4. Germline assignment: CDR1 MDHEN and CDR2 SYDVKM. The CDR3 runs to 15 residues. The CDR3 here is CASRTGDRAKNIQYF. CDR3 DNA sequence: TGTGCCAGCAGGACAGGGGACCGAGCCAAAAACATTCAGTACTTC. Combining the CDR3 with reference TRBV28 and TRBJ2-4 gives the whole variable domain DVKVTQSSRYLVKRTGEKVFLECVQDMDHENMFWYRQDPGLGLRLIYFSYDVKMKEKGDIPEGYSVSREKKERFSLILESASTNQTSMYLCASRTGDRAKNIQYFGAGTRLSVL.

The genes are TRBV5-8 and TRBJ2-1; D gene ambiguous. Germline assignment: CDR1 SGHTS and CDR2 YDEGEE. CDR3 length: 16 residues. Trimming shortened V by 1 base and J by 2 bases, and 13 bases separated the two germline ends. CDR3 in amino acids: CASSLILGLTYNEQFF. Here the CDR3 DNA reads TGTGCCAGCAGCTTGATCTTGGGTCTTACCTACAATGAGCAGTTCTTC.

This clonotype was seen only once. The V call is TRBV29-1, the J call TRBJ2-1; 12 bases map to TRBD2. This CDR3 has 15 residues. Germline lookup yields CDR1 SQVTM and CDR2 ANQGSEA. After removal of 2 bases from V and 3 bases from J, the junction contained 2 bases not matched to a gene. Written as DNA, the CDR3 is TGCAGCGTTGAACCGGGACTAGCGGGCTACAATGAGCAGTTCTTC. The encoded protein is CSVEPGLAGYNEQFF.

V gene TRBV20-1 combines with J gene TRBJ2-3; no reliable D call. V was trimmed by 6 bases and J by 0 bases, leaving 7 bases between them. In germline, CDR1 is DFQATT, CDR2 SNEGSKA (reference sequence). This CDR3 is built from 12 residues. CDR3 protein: CSAKSSTDTQYF. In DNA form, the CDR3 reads TGCAGTGCAAAGAGTAGCACAGATACGCAGTATTTT.